Reported below is one T cell receptor beta chain. The data originate from a study of blood T cell repertoires in COVID-19. Study context: The origin of the acute and convalescent COVID-19 samples was the United States, Italy and Spain. In each case, the material was cDNA or gDNA derived from T cells, B-cell-depleted T cells, or PBMCs.

Methods used by the authors: Counts of nucleated cells, estimated from reference gene primer amplification, were obtained. Sequencing used immunoSEQ multiplex PCR; TCRdb keeps in-frame clones, though not all of them. D and trimming come from the DNA, and the V and J calls and clone size come from that table. The data hold around 150,000 clones, with 70% to 85% observed a single time. CDR1 is SGHDT and CDR2 is YYEEEE in the germline V gene. Trimming took off 0 bases at V and 4 bases at J, with 7 bases between the two ends. The CDR3 covers 13 residues. V gene TRBV5-6 combines with J gene TRBJ1-2; D perhaps matches TRBD1 (5 bases). The sequence was collected from a woman aged 40 to 55 with COVID-19, enrolled during active disease. Sequences were obtained from peripheral blood. The CDR3 here is CASSLDRTYGYTF. The CDR3, as DNA: TGTGCCAGCAGCTTGGACAGGACCTATGGCTACACCTTC.